Given below is one T cell receptor (beta chain) in context. The method was immunoSEQ multiplex PCR; TCRdb's version includes in-frame clones alone and lacks a portion of them. The sample lists 500,000 to 750,000 clones; approximately 87% were seen once. This entry belongs to a study of shared T cell receptors in the human thymus. V lost 4 bases and J 0 bases, leaving 10 bases between the germline ends. Per the germline V gene, CDR1 is SEHNR and CDR2 is FQNEAQ (reference sequence). This CDR3 has 16 amino acids. Separately, the same data were catalogued under a study of human thymus T cells.

The chain carries TRBV7-9 and TRBJ2-6; unclear D gene. The clonotype originates from a boy under three years old with a congenital heart defect. The specimen was thymocytes. The CDR3 nucleotides read TGTGCCAGCAGCTCACAGTTAACCTCTGGGGCCAACGTCCTGACTTTC. Translated, it gives CASSSQLTSGANVLTF.